This T cell receptor beta chain is drawn from a study of PD-L1 blockade in urothelial cancer. For the study at large: Prior chemotherapy ranged from 0 to 3 regimens per patient.

Study results and caveats: Durable benefit was linked to greater 3-week expansion of tumor-associated blood clones.

Time point indicated: peripheral blood 6 weeks after treatment start. Samples spanned pretreatment and treatment, with 1 to 8 time points per patient. TCRdb keeps only in-frame clones here, not all; method: immunoSEQ multiplex PCR. The top ten hold roughly 24% of the sample, which has approximately 40,000 clones, approximately 86% seen once. Worth noting for this clone: Its antigen is not known.

Here the sequenced sample was PBMCs, taken around atezolizumab (anti-PD-L1) treatment. The TCR sequence derives from a man between 60 and 75 years old with urothelial cancer.

Written as DNA, the CDR3 is TGTGCCTGTAAGAATTTACGGCGGAGCACAGATACGCAGTATTTT. It is translated as CACKNLRRSTDTQYF. The chain is built from TRBV30 and TRBJ2-3; D unclear. CDR1 and CDR2 from the germline V gene are GTSNPN and SVGIG (reference sequence). This CDR3 spans 15 amino acids. V was pared by 6 bases and J by 0 bases, with 16 bases between.